Following are 14 T cell receptor beta chains from one sample sequenced in a study of cytomegalovirus exposure and HLA in healthy donors. Primers for the PCR totalled 60 Vbeta and 13 Jbeta. Data came from immunoSEQ multiplex PCR; TCRdb stores just in-frame clones and leaves some out. The sample lists over 100,000 clones, 6.5% to 9.5% occurring once. The specimen sequenced was PBMCs. The receptors were gathered from a man aged 35 to 55 in good health and CMV-seronegative.

This clone was seen a few times. The gene calls are TRBV7-2 and TRBJ2-5, with 9 bases that match TRBD1. Germline lookup yields CDR1 SGHTA and CDR2 FQGNSA. The length of the CDR3 is 14 residues. The junction had 4 bases not matched to a gene; V was cut back by 3 bases and J by 5 bases. CDR3 bases: TGTGCCAGCAGCTTCGGGACAGGGCACGAGACCCAGTACTTC. Its translation: CASSFGTGHETQYF.

This clone showed up just a few times. The chain is built from TRBV7-2 and TRBJ1-3; a weak D match, TRBD1 (5 bases). V was cut by 3 bases and J by 3 bases, with 12 bases left in between. This CDR3 is 15 amino acids long. Germline V gene data show CDR1 as SGHTA and CDR2 as FQGNSA. The CDR3 bases are TGTGCCAGCAGCTTGGGGCAGGGCGATGGAAACACCATATATTTT. It specifies CASSLGQGDGNTIYF. The variable domain in full, with the rest retrieved from reference TRBV7-2 and TRBJ1-3, is GAGVSQSPSNKVTEKGKDVELRCDPISGHTALYWYRQSLGQGLEFLIYFQGNSAPDKSGLPSDRFSAERTGGSVSTLTIQRTQQEDSAVYLCASSLGQGDGNTIYFGEGSWLTVV.

This clone was counted only a few times. This specimen includes other DNA sequences encoding the same CDR3. The chain combines TRBV5-1 with TRBJ1-1, with D unclear. This CDR3 has 13 amino acids. V was cut by 0 bases and J by 1 base, with 4 bases left in between. Germline V gene sequence: CDR1 SGHRS, CDR2 YFSETQ. The CDR3 sequence is CASSLGGNTEAFF. CDR3 DNA: TGCGCCAGCAGCTTGGGAGGGAACACTGAAGCTTTCTTT.

The chain employs TRBV28 and TRBJ2-7; a weak D match, TRBD2 (5 bases). V lost 2 bases to trimming and J lost 0 bases, with 11 bases between them. The CDR3 has 15 amino acids. The V gene's germline CDR1 is MDHEN and CDR2 SYDVKM. CDR3 nucleotides: TGTGCCAGCAGTTTACCTGTAGGGAGCTCCTACGAGCAGTACTTC. It yields the protein CASSLPVGSSYEQYF.

This clone was observed a handful of times. This chain joins TRBV6-1 and TRBJ1-4, with TRBD1 matching over 7 bases. Trimming cost V 4 bases and J 7 bases; bases outside gene matches: 9. The germline V gene has CDR1 MNHNS and CDR2 SASEGT. This CDR3 spans 15 amino acids. CDR3 amino acids: CASSAVRGEGEKLFF. CDR3 bases: TGTGCCAGCAGTGCAGTCAGGGGGGAAGGTGAAAAACTGTTTTTT.

This clone appeared a few times. The chain joins TRBV5-6 to TRBJ2-1; TRBD1 is a possible D gene (5 bases). V shed 0 bases and J shed 6 bases, with 13 bases lying between them. The CDR3 contains 15 residues. Germline V CDR1 and CDR2: SGHDT, YYEEEE. The CDR3 sequence is CASSLAGIRGNEQFF. The DNA for the CDR3 is TGTGCCAGCAGCTTGGCAGGGATCAGAGGCAATGAGCAGTTCTTC.

This clone was detected only a few times. The gene calls are TRBV19 and TRBJ2-7, with a tentative D call TRBD2 (5 bases). The CDR3 loop spans 12 amino acids. Per the germline V gene, CDR1 is LNHDA and CDR2 is SQIVND (reference sequence). V was cut by 6 bases and J by 5 bases, with 11 bases left in between. In nucleotides, the CDR3 is TGTGCCAGTAGGGGAGCGACCAACGAGCAGTACTTC. Protein sequence: CASRGATNEQYF.

V gene TRBV5-1 combines with J gene TRBJ1-3, with D tentatively TRBD1 (5 bases). The germline V and J ends were trimmed by 4 bases and 2 bases, with 10 bases remaining between them. The CDR3 extends over 14 amino acids. The V gene's germline CDR1 is SGHRS and CDR2 YFSETQ. CDR3 in amino acids: CASSPTVTGNTIYF. The CDR3 DNA reads TGCGCCAGCAGCCCGACAGTGACTGGAAACACCATATATTTT.

This clone was seen a handful of times. This chain uses TRBV5-1 with TRBJ2-1; tentatively, D is TRBD1 (7 bases). Germline V gene sequence: CDR1 SGHRS, CDR2 YFSETQ. Trimming shortened V by 4 bases and J by 7 bases, and 15 bases separated the two germline ends. The CDR3 loop spans 14 amino acids. The CDR3 is CASSTMAGGNEQFF. The CDR3 DNA reads TGCGCCAGCAGCACCATGGCAGGGGGGAATGAGCAGTTCTTC.

V is TRBV27 and J is TRBJ2-7; D might be TRBD2 (6 bases). The germline V gene encodes CDR1 MNHEY and CDR2 SMNVEV (reference sequence). V lost 2 bases, J lost 6 bases, and 14 bases lay in between. There are 14 residues in the CDR3. The CDR3: CASSLASGGTEQYF. DNA for the CDR3: TGTGCCAGCAGTTTAGCCAGCGGAGGGACCGAGCAGTACTTC.

This clone has only a few counts. The chain links TRBV19 to TRBJ1-1, with TRBD1 as a possible D gene (6 bases). The CDR3 consists of 14 residues. Deletions cut 3 bases from V and 2 bases from J, with 10 bases between. In germline, CDR1 is LNHDA, CDR2 SQIVND (reference sequence). The CDR3 DNA follows: TGTGCCAGTAGTATGTGGGACATCAACACTGAAGCTTTCTTT. This encodes CASSMWDINTEAFF.

The chain has TRBV11-2 and TRBJ2-5; possible D gene TRBD2, 6 bases. The V gene lost 8 bases and the J gene lost 1 base, with 17 bases spanning the gap. The germline CDR1 and CDR2 sequences are SGHAT and FQNNGV. The CDR3 sequence is 15 residues long. CDR3 nucleotide sequence: TGTGCCAGCGGTGGGGTCCGGGGGATCCAAGAGACCCAGTACTTC. Translation: CASGGVRGIQETQYF.

This clone was picked up a small number of times. Other DNA sequences in this specimen translate into the identical CDR3. This chain uses TRBV7-9 with TRBJ1-5, with a tentative D call TRBD1 (5 bases). The V end lost 3 bases, the J end lost 7 bases, and 7 bases lay between the germline ends. The CDR3 has 12 residues. Germline assignment: CDR1 SEHNR and CDR2 FQNEAQ (reference sequence). CDR3 bases: TGTGCCAGCAGCTTGGGGGGACAGCCCCAGCATTTT. Translated: CASSLGGQPQHF.

V and J are TRBV4-1 and TRBJ2-1, with 11 bases aligning to TRBD2. This CDR3 has 19 amino acids. Germline lookup yields CDR1 MGHRA and CDR2 YSYEKL. Germline trimming cut 0 bases from V and 0 bases from J; bases unmatched to any gene: 7. The CDR3 bases are TGCGCCAGCAGCCAAGATAGGAGACTAGCGGGGACCTCCTACAATGAGCAGTTCTTC. Translating it yields CASSQDRRLAGTSYNEQFF.